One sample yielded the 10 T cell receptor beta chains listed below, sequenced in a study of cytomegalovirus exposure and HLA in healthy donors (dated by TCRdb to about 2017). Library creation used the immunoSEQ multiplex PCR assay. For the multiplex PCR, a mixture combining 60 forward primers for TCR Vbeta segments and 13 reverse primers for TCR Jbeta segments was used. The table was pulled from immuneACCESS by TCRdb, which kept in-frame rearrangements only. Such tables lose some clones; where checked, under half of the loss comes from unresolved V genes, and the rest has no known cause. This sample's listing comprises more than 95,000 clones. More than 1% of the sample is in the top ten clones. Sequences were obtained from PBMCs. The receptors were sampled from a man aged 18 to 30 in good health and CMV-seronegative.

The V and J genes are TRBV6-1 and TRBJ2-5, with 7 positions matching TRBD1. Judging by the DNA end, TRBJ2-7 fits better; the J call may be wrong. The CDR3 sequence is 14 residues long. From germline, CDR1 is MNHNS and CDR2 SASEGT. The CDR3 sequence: CASSAGQISYEQYF. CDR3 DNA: TGTGCCAGCAGTGCGGGACAGATCTCCTACGAGCAGTACTTC.

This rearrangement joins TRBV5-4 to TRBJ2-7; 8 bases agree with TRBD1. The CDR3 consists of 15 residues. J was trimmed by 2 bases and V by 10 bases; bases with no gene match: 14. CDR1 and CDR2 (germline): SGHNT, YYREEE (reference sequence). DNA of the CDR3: TGTGCCGCCTCTTGGATGCGGACAGGGCCCTACGAGCAGTACTTC. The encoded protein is CAASWMRTGPYEQYF.

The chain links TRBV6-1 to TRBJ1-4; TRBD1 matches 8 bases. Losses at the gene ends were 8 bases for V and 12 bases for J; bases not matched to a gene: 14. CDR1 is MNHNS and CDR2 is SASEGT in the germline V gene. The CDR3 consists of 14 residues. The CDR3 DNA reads TGTGCCAGCGCAATCAAAGGGACAGGTGTAGAACTGTTTTTT. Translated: CASAIKGTGVELFF.

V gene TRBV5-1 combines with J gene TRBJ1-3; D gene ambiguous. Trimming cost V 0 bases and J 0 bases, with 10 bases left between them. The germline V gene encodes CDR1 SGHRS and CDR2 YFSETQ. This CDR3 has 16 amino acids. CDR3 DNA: TGCGCCAGCAGCTTGGGGCAACTAAGCTCTGGAAACACCATATATTTT. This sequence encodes CASSLGQLSSGNTIYF.

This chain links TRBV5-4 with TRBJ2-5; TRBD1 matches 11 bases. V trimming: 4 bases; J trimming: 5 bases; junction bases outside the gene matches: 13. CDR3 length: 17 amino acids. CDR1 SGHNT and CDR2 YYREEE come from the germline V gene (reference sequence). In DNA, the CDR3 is TGTGCCAGCAGCCAAAAAATCGGGACAGGGGGTAGGGAGACCCAGTACTTC. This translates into CASSQKIGTGGRETQYF.

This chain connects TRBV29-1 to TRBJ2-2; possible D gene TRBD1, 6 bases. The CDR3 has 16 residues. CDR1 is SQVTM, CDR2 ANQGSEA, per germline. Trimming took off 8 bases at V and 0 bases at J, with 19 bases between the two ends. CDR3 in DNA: TGCAGCTTCTCAAAGACCGGGACATCGAACACCGGGGAGCTGTTTTTT. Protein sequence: CSFSKTGTSNTGELFF.

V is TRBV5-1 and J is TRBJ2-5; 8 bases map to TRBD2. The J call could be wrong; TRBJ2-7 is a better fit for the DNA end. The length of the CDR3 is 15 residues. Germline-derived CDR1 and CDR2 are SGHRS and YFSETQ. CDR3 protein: CASSFGLAGVYEQYF. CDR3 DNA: TGCGCCAGCAGCTTTGGGCTAGCGGGCGTTTACGAGCAGTACTTC.

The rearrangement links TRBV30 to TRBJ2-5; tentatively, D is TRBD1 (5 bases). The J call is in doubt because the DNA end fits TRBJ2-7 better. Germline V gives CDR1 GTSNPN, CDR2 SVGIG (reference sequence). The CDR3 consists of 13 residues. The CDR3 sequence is CAWTRALSYEQYF. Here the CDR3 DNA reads TGTGCCTGGACCAGGGCCCTCTCCTACGAGCAGTACTTC.

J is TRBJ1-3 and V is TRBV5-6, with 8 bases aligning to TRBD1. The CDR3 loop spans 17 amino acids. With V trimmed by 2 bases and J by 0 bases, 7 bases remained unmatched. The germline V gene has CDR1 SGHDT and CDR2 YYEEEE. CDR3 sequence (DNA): TGTGCCAGCAGCTTACTTAATCAGGGGGCCTCTGGAAACACCATATATTTT. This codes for CASSLLNQGASGNTIYF.

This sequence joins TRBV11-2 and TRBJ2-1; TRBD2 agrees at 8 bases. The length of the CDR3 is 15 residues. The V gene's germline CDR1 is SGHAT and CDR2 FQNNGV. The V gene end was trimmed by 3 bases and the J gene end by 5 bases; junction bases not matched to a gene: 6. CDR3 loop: CASSLLAGPNNEQFF. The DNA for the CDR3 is TGTGCCAGCAGCTTGTTAGCGGGGCCTAACAATGAGCAGTTCTTC.